This T cell receptor (beta chain) was recorded in a study of blood T cell repertoires in COVID-19. Methods used by the authors: Scientists estimated how many nucleated cells there were by amplifying reference gene primers. Measured with immunoSEQ multiplex PCR; TCRdb has only the in-frame clones, and not every one. Clone size and V and J calls were adopted from that table, with D and trimming inferred from the DNA. This table holds tens of thousands of clones, approximately 88% found once. Patients from Seattle were sampled longitudinally, starting during active infection. This clone appeared once. The specimen sequenced was peripheral blood. The receptor's source is a man aged 25-40 years with COVID-19, enrolled during active disease.

CDR3 DNA sequence: TGTGCCAGCAGCCAAGATGGGACAGGCGCCGGAACTAGGGGCTACACCTTC. Translating gives CASSQDGTGAGTRGYTF. This chain links TRBV14 with TRBJ1-2; TRBD1 matches 8 bases. Germline trimming cut 0 bases from V and 8 bases from J; bases unmatched to any gene: 14. Germline loops: CDR1 SGHDN, CDR2 FVKESK. CDR3 length: 17 residues. The full variable domain, with the rest looked up from reference TRBV14 and TRBJ1-2, is EAGVTQFPSHSVIEKGQTVTLRCDPISGHDNLYWYRRVMGKEIKFLLHFVKESKQDESGMPNNRFLAERTGGTYSTLKVQPAELEDSGVYFCASSQDGTGAGTRGYTFGSGTRLTVV.